This entry is about one TCR beta chain. The sample originates from a study of blood T cell repertoires in COVID-19. Germline V gene data show CDR1 as MGHRA and CDR2 as YSYEKL. With V trimmed by 5 bases and J by 8 bases, 20 bases remained unmatched. The CDR3 sequence is 17 residues long. In the original workflow: Estimated nucleated cell counts came from reference gene primer amplification. Sequenced by immunoSEQ multiplex PCR; TCRdb stores in-frame clones only, minus some. D and trimming were read from the DNA, whereas the V and J calls and clone size are those reported in that table. The table lists under 450,000 clones, about 91% of them singletons, with 10% to 15% in the top ten.

The clonotype comes from a woman between 45 and 65 years old with COVID-19, enrolled during active disease. The sample taken for sequencing was peripheral blood. The chain is built from TRBV4-1 and TRBJ1-2; 7 positions agree with TRBD1. This CDR3 reads CASSSPHLGQVRGGYTF. The CDR3 nucleotides are TGCGCCAGCAGCTCCCCCCACCTCGGACAGGTCAGAGGGGGCTACACCTTC.